This T cell receptor (beta chain) derives from a study of shared clonotypes between healthy human individuals. Under the authors' procedure: Junction-only sequences without quality scores came from ImmunoSEQ, so filtering differed. Measured with immunoSEQ multiplex PCR; TCRdb has only the in-frame clones, and not every one. V, J and clone size reflect that table, while D and trimming were determined from the DNA. The sample gives some 2,000,000 clones, almost 96% of which show up once; roughly 0.13% is in the top ten. This CDR3 contains 18 residues. The germline V gene has CDR1 SGHNT and CDR2 YYREEE (reference sequence). Losses at the gene ends were 1 base for V and 0 bases for J; bases not matched to a gene: 9.

Sequencing used naive CD4+ T cells sorted from blood. Subset indicated: CD45RA+ positively selected. The chain has TRBV5-4 and TRBJ2-2; 7 bases map to TRBD2. The receptor was isolated from a man aged 18 to 35 in good health. The CDR3 loop reads CASSLMRAGVSNTGELFF. Here the CDR3 DNA reads TGTGCCAGCAGCTTGATGAGGGCGGGAGTCTCGAACACCGGGGAGCTGTTTTTT.